One and the same sample provided the 19 T cell receptor beta chains below, sequenced in a study of patients and donors after allogeneic stem cell transplantation. TCRdb used MiXCR to reprocess the RT-PCR reads, holding one entry per CDR3 protein. The sample yields hundreds of thousands of distinct CDR3 sequences, roughly 17% seen once. Input material: blood, either unsorted or a sorted T cell fraction (not recorded which). All receptors derive from a human donor who was either an allogeneic HSCT recipient or a stem cell or donor lymphocyte infusion donor (not recorded which). It is not recorded whose cells these are; they may come from a transplant donor.

At least ten counts were recorded for this clonotype. This chain links TRBV12-3 or TRBV12-4 with TRBJ2-7; 10 positions agree with TRBD2. V lost 5 bases to trimming and J lost 2 bases; unmatched junction nucleotides: 9. The CDR3 is made up of 16 amino acids. CDR3 coding DNA: TGTGCCAGCAGTCCCGTAGGTAGCGGGGGGACCTACGAGCAGTACTTC. Encoded protein: CASSPVGSGGTYEQYF.

V gene TRBV3-1 combines with J gene TRBJ1-5, with 9 nucleotides matching TRBD1. J gave up 3 bases and V 4 bases, and 10 bases lay outside the gene matches. CDR3 length: 17 residues. Germline CDR1 and CDR2: LGHDT and YNNKEL (reference sequence). The CDR3 here is CASSPGTGFLFNQPQHF. The CDR3 bases are TGTGCCAGCAGCCCCGGGACAGGGTTTCTCTTCAATCAGCCCCAGCATTTT. Based on the CDR3 plus reference TRBV3-1 and TRBJ1-5, the full variable domain is DTAVSQTPKYLVTQMGNDKSIKCEQNLGHDTMYWYKQDSKKFLKIMFSYNNKELIINETVPNRFSPKSPDKAHLNLHINSLELGDSAVYFCASSPGTGFLFNQPQHFGDGTRLSIL.

In this sample, this clonotype turned up many times. The V gene is TRBV5-1, the J gene TRBJ2-2; TRBD1 is a possible D gene (6 bases). The V and J ends lost 4 bases and 1 base respectively, with 11 bases between them. Germline loops: CDR1 SGHRS, CDR2 YFSETQ. This CDR3 is 15 amino acids long. In DNA form, the CDR3 reads TGCGCCAGCAGCCCGAGGGGACAGAACACCGGGGAGCTGTTTTTT. Translated, it gives CASSPRGQNTGELFF. The full variable domain, with the rest looked up from reference TRBV5-1 and TRBJ2-2, is KAGVTQTPRYLIKTRGQQVTLSCSPISGHRSVSWYQQTPGQGLQFLFEYFSETQRNKGNFPGRFSGRQFSNSRSEMNVSTLELGDSALYLCASSPRGQNTGELFFGEGSRLTVL.

The gene calls are TRBV10-3 and TRBJ2-2; 7 nucleotides align to TRBD2. The CDR3 has 18 residues. The V segment lost 4 bases and the J segment 2 bases; nucleotides outside the gene matches: 13. Germline V gene lookup returns CDR1 ENHRY and CDR2 SYGVKD. The DNA for the CDR3 is TGTGCCATCAGTGGGAGGATGGGGCTAGCGGTAAACACCGGGGAGCTGTTTTTT. Protein sequence: CAISGRMGLAVNTGELFF.

This clonotype was found many times. CDR3 DNA sequence: TGCGCCAGCAGTAACGGACAGGGAACCTACAATGAGCAGTTCTTC. Translated: CASSNGQGTYNEQFF. The rearrangement uses TRBV10-2 and TRBJ2-1; 8 nucleotides match TRBD1. This CDR3 comprises 15 residues. Germline CDR1 and CDR2: WSHSY and SAAADI. Losses at the gene ends were 5 bases for V and 2 bases for J; bases not matched to a gene: 5.

The rearrangement joins TRBV29-1 to TRBJ2-7, with D unclear. Per the germline V gene, CDR1 is SQVTM and CDR2 is ANQGSEA. V was shortened by 3 bases and J by 0 bases, with 9 bases between the two germline ends. The CDR3 contains 13 residues. DNA of the CDR3: TGCAGCGTTGACGGCGGAAGCTCCTACGAGCAGTACTTC. Encoded protein: CSVDGGSSYEQYF.

The gene calls are TRBV5-1 and TRBJ2-7, with D tentatively TRBD1 or TRBD2 (5 bases each). Trimming shortened V by 4 bases and J by 0 bases, and 14 bases separated the two germline ends. The V gene's germline CDR1 is SGHRS and CDR2 YFSETQ. CDR3 size: 15 residues. CDR3 sequence reads: CASSLGDASSYEQYF. In nucleotides, the CDR3 is TGCGCCAGCAGCCTAGGGGACGCTAGCTCCTACGAGCAGTACTTC. The variable domain in full, with the rest retrieved from reference TRBV5-1 and TRBJ2-7, is KAGVTQTPRYLIKTRGQQVTLSCSPISGHRSVSWYQQTPGQGLQFLFEYFSETQRNKGNFPGRFSGRQFSNSRSEMNVSTLELGDSALYLCASSLGDASSYEQYFGPGTRLTVT.

In nucleotides, the CDR3 is TGTGCCAGCCCCGGGGACGGGGAGACCCAGTACTTC. Protein sequence: CASPGDGETQYF. The genes are TRBV6-1 and TRBJ2-5; D assignment may be TRBD1 or TRBD2 (5 bases each). V shed 8 bases and J shed 5 bases, with 12 bases lying between them. The CDR3 has 12 amino acids. The V gene's germline CDR1 is MNHNS and CDR2 SASEGT.

This clonotype showed up just a few times. This rearrangement joins TRBV29-1 to TRBJ2-2, with 9 positions matching TRBD2. The V and J ends lost 3 bases and 5 bases, in that order; junction bases with no gene match: 13. CDR3 size: 17 residues. Germline assignment: CDR1 SQVTM and CDR2 ANQGSEA. CDR3 region: CSVEGRVAGVKTGELFF. CDR3 bases: TGCAGCGTTGAGGGAAGAGTAGCGGGAGTTAAAACCGGGGAGCTGTTTTTT.

The sample holds many counts of this clonotype. The chain couples TRBV5-1 to TRBJ2-7; D is tentatively TRBD1 or TRBD2 (5 bases each). CDR3 size: 14 residues. CDR1 is SGHRS, CDR2 YFSETQ, per germline. V dropped 3 bases and J dropped 3 bases, with 13 bases sitting between them. In DNA form, the CDR3 reads TGCGCCAGCAGCTCCGGGACCAAAGACTACGAGCAGTACTTC. Translated: CASSSGTKDYEQYF. Full variable domain (rest looked up from reference TRBV5-1 and TRBJ2-7): KAGVTQTPRYLIKTRGQQVTLSCSPISGHRSVSWYQQTPGQGLQFLFEYFSETQRNKGNFPGRFSGRQFSNSRSEMNVSTLELGDSALYLCASSSGTKDYEQYFGPGTRLTVT.

The table lists this clonotype with a few counts. V gene TRBV19 combines with J gene TRBJ2-7, with 9 bases identical to TRBD1. Germline values: CDR1 LNHDA, CDR2 SQIVND (reference sequence). This CDR3 is 14 amino acids long. Trimming removed 7 bases from V and 3 bases from J; junction bases left unmatched: 7. CDR3 nucleotides: TGTGCCAGTACCGCCGGGACAGGGTACTACGAGCAGTACTTC. Translating it yields CASTAGTGYYEQYF.

The V and J genes are TRBV10-3 and TRBJ2-1; 15 bases agree with TRBD2. The CDR3 totals 15 residues. Trimming removed 5 bases from V and 10 bases from J; junction bases left unmatched: 6. The germline V gene encodes CDR1 ENHRY and CDR2 SYGVKD. CDR3 sequence (DNA): TGTGCCATCAGTCGGACTAGCGGGGGGGCCGAAGAGCAGTTCTTC. Protein: CAISRTSGGAEEQFF.

V and J are TRBV12-3 or TRBV12-4 and TRBJ1-5; TRBD1 aligns across 10 bases. The length of the CDR3 is 17 residues. The J segment lost 3 bases and the V segment lost 3 bases, leaving 8 bases of the junction unmatched. This CDR3 reads CASSLHLGQGNNQPQHF. CDR3 coding DNA: TGTGCCAGCAGTTTGCATTTGGGACAGGGGAACAATCAGCCCCAGCATTTT.

This clonotype was counted between two and nine times. The V gene is TRBV13, the J gene TRBJ2-5; D remains ambiguous. This CDR3 is 13 amino acids long. Germline assignment: CDR1 PRHDT and CDR2 FYEKMQ (reference sequence). V was clipped by 4 bases and J by 3 bases, with 9 bases between them. The CDR3 DNA sequence: TGTGCCAGCAGCTCCACTTCGGAAGAGACCCAGTACTTC. It yields the protein CASSSTSEETQYF.

The sample holds a few counts of this clonotype. This chain uses TRBV6-2 or TRBV6-3 with TRBJ2-1; D may be TRBD2 (6 bases). V was cut by 0 bases and J by 9 bases, with 18 bases left in between. Germline assignment: CDR1 MNHEY and CDR2 SVGEGT. This CDR3 region has 16 residues. CDR3 DNA sequence: TGTGCCAGCAGTTACTCGAGAATCGGGAGCTGGGGTGAGCAGTTCTTC. It specifies CASSYSRIGSWGEQFF.

This clonotype has just a few counts. The chain has TRBV20-1 and TRBJ2-1; 8 positions match TRBD2. Germline CDR1 and CDR2: DFQATT and SNEGSKA (reference sequence). The CDR3 sequence is 17 residues long. J was trimmed by 3 bases and V by 3 bases; bases with no gene match: 13. Here the CDR3 reads CSARFIGRRGDYNEQFF. The CDR3 DNA reads TGCAGTGCTAGGTTCATAGGTAGGCGGGGGGACTACAATGAGCAGTTCTTC.

This clonotype was detected a few times. V is TRBV4-3 and J is TRBJ1-3; unclear D gene. Germline CDR1 reads LGHNA; CDR2 reads YSLEER. This CDR3 has 18 residues. V lost 0 bases, J lost 4 bases, and 19 bases lay in between. CDR3 DNA: TGCGCCAGCAGCCAAGATCTGGGCGTTGGCGGGCCCGGAAACACCATATATTTT. This encodes CASSQDLGVGGPGNTIYF.

This clonotype was found a few times. The chain employs TRBV4-3 and TRBJ2-7; 8 positions agree with TRBD1. Looked up from germline, CDR1 is LGHNA and CDR2 is YSLEER. The CDR3 runs 16 residues. The trim removed 0 bases at V and 5 bases at J, leaving 9 bases unmatched. This CDR3 reads CASSQDRAGGINEQYF. CDR3 nucleotide sequence: TGCGCCAGCAGCCAAGATCGGGCAGGGGGCATCAACGAGCAGTACTTC.

The chain carries TRBV19 and TRBJ2-7; 10 bases are a match to TRBD1. The CDR3 is made up of 16 amino acids. J was trimmed by 3 bases and V by 4 bases; bases with no gene match: 9. Germline CDR1 reads LNHDA; CDR2 reads SQIVND (reference sequence). The CDR3 bases are TGTGCCAGTAGTACGGTGGGACAGGGGCTCGACTACGAGCAGTACTTC. Its protein is CASSTVGQGLDYEQYF.